This T cell receptor (beta chain) was captured by sequencing in a study of shared clonotypes between healthy human individuals. Naive CD8 cells comprised CD45RO-negative, CCR7-positively selected cells, excluding terminally differentiated effector memory CD45RA+ cells. Data came from immunoSEQ multiplex PCR; TCRdb stores just in-frame clones and leaves some out. In the table there are hundreds of thousands of clones, about 95% of which are singletons. Trimming left V 4 bases short and J 5 bases short, with 4 bases between. The CDR3 runs to 11 residues. Germline-derived CDR1 and CDR2 are SGHNT and YYREEE (reference sequence). This clone was counted a few times. Other DNA variants within this sample encode the same CDR3.

This sequence was found in a woman in her 30s in good health. Sequenced: naive CD8+ T cells sorted from blood. The chain employs TRBV5-4 and TRBJ2-1, with no clear D. CDR3 bases: TGTGCCAGCAGCACTGACAATGAGCAGTTCTTC. Its translation is CASSTDNEQFF.